Presented here are 28 T cell receptor beta chains from one specimen sequenced in a study of blood T cell repertoires in COVID-19. Using immunoSEQ multiplex PCR, the repertoire was profiled, and TCRdb retains in-frame clones only, with some absent. The sample holds roughly 410,000 clones, roughly 90% seen once. Sequenced sample: peripheral blood. The source of these receptors is a man aged 35 to 55 with acute or convalescent COVID-19.

This clone has just a few counts. The CDR3 nucleotides read TGTGCCAGTAGTAACCCAAGGACTAGCGGGAGTCCGCACCCTACCCGCTATACGCAGTATTTT. As protein: CASSNPRTSGSPHPTRYTQYF. The rearrangement joins TRBV19 to TRBJ2-3; 13 bases are shared with TRBD2. V was clipped by 4 bases and J by 7 bases; unmatched bases: 23. The germline V gene has CDR1 LNHDA and CDR2 SQIVND (reference sequence). CDR3 size: 21 residues.

V is TRBV6-1 and J is TRBJ2-7, with 9 bases lining up with TRBD1. The germline V gene encodes CDR1 MNHNS and CDR2 SASEGT. With V trimmed by 4 bases and J by 3 bases, 10 bases remained unmatched. The CDR3 covers 16 residues. Written as DNA, the CDR3 is TGTGCCAGCAGTGCACAAGACAGGGGGACAAACTACGAGCAGTACTTC. Amino acid sequence: CASSAQDRGTNYEQYF.

V and J are TRBV6-6 and TRBJ2-1; 10 nucleotides agree with TRBD2. V dropped 7 bases and J dropped 4; count of bases not matched to a gene: 7. CDR1 MNHNY and CDR2 SVGAGI come from the germline V gene (reference sequence). The CDR3 covers 15 residues. Written as DNA, the CDR3 is TGTGCCAGCACAAACGGACTAGCGGAGTACAATGAGCAGTTCTTC. Its translation: CASTNGLAEYNEQFF.

This chain's CDR3 is CASTPSFLGNSPLHF. The CDR3 DNA reads as TGTGCCAGCACCCCATCCTTTCTCGGGAATTCACCCCTCCACTTT. The chain joins TRBV6-5 to TRBJ1-6; D is undetermined. The CDR3 runs 15 residues. Germline CDR1 and CDR2: MNHEY and SVGAGI. Trimming removed 7 bases from V and 7 bases from J, with 17 bases in between.

The chain uses TRBV11-1 and TRBJ2-1; 16 bases line up with TRBD2. Trimming took 3 bases from V and 16 from J; bases not matched to a gene: 12. The CDR3 runs 16 residues. In germline, CDR1 is SGHAT, CDR2 FQDESV (reference sequence). CDR3 DNA sequence: TGTGCCAGCAGCTTGGCGACGGGACTAGCGGGAGGGCCTGCATTCTTC. Its protein product is CASSLATGLAGGPAFF.

The chain combines TRBV15 with TRBJ1-5; TRBD1 matches 7 bases. CDR1 is LNHNV, CDR2 YYDKDF, per germline (reference sequence). The CDR3 runs to 17 residues. The J segment lost 2 bases and the V segment lost 0 bases, leaving 7 bases of the junction unmatched. The chain's CDR3 is CATSRDLWTGRNQPQHF. CDR3 nucleotide sequence: TGTGCCACCAGCAGAGATCTCTGGACAGGTCGCAATCAGCCCCAGCATTTT.

The chain is built from TRBV4-3 and TRBJ2-2, with TRBD2 matching over 7 bases. The CDR3 runs 17 residues. Germline CDR1 LGHNA, CDR2 YSLEER. Germline trimming cut 1 base from V and 8 bases from J; bases unmatched to any gene: 13. CDR3 sequence: CASSQGVRAGRGGELFF. DNA for the CDR3: TGCGCCAGCAGCCAAGGGGTTCGAGCGGGGCGGGGTGGGGAGCTGTTTTTT.

The chain links TRBV7-9 to TRBJ2-7, with D perhaps matching TRBD1 (6 bases). Germline V CDR1 and CDR2: SEHNR, FQNEAQ (reference sequence). V gave up 5 bases and J gave up 7 bases, with 21 bases separating them. The CDR3 is 15 residues long. CDR3 protein: CASSAKTGSPREQYF. CDR3 sequence (DNA): TGTGCCAGCAGCGCCAAGACAGGCAGCCCTCGAGAGCAGTACTTC.

The CDR3 protein is CASSLTVYNEKLFF. The CDR3 DNA is TGTGCCAGCAGCTTGACAGTCTATAATGAAAAACTGTTTTTT. The rearrangement uses TRBV5-5 and TRBJ1-4; D unclear. The germline V gene has CDR1 SGHKS and CDR2 YYEKEE (reference sequence). The CDR3 is made up of 14 amino acids. The V end lost 1 base, the J end lost 4 bases, and 8 bases lay between the germline ends.

The chain is built from TRBV28 and TRBJ2-3, with TRBD2 matching over 7 bases. The CDR3 is 15 amino acids. Germline CDR1 and CDR2: MDHEN and SYDVKM. V shed 6 bases, J shed 0 bases, and the junction held 6 bases outside the gene matches. CDR3 loop: CASSPAGVSTDTQYF. For the CDR3, the DNA is TGTGCCAGCAGCCCCGCGGGAGTAAGCACAGATACGCAGTATTTT.

This chain uses TRBV29-1 with TRBJ2-1, with TRBD2 matching 7 bases. The length of the CDR3 is 14 residues. CDR1 is SQVTM and CDR2 is ANQGSEA in the germline V gene. The V and J ends lost 6 bases and 3 bases, in that order; junction bases with no gene match: 8. The CDR3 coding sequence is TGCAGCGTAGGCTCCGGGACTATCTACAATGAGCAGTTCTTC. It specifies CSVGSGTIYNEQFF.

The chain is built from TRBV15 and TRBJ2-7, with D uncertain. V lost 0 bases, J lost 1 base, and 7 bases lay in between. Looked up from germline, CDR1 is LNHNV and CDR2 is YYDKDF (reference sequence). There are 14 residues in the CDR3. This CDR3 reads CATSRDIVSYEQYF. DNA of the CDR3: TGTGCCACCAGCAGAGATATTGTGTCCTACGAGCAGTACTTC.

The chain has TRBV7-8 and TRBJ2-2, with 9 positions matching TRBD1. V was clipped by 1 base and J by 4 bases; unmatched bases: 4. This CDR3 contains 16 residues. CDR1 SGHVS and CDR2 FQNEAQ come from the germline V gene. The CDR3 spells CASSLDLGQGTGELFF. The CDR3 DNA follows: TGTGCCAGCAGCTTAGACTTGGGACAGGGCACCGGGGAGCTGTTTTTT. Complete variable domain (other parts from reference TRBV7-8 and TRBJ2-2): GAGVSQSPRYKVAKRGQDVALRCDPISGHVSLFWYQQALGQGPEFLTYFQNEAQLDKSGLPSDRFFAERPEGSVSTLKIQRTQQEDSAVYLCASSLDLGQGTGELFFGEGSRLTVL.

The J gene is TRBJ1-3, the V gene TRBV29-1; 7 bases match TRBD1. The CDR3 contains 15 residues. The V gene's germline CDR1 is SQVTM and CDR2 ANQGSEA. The V segment lost 1 base and the J segment 3 bases; nucleotides outside the gene matches: 6. CDR3 DNA sequence: TGCAGCGTTGAAGTCTTCAGGGGGATTGGAAACACCATATATTTT. This translates into CSVEVFRGIGNTIYF. The full variable domain, with the rest looked up from reference TRBV29-1 and TRBJ1-3, is SAVISQKPSRDICQRGTSLTIQCQVDSQVTMMFWYRQQPGQSLTLIATANQGSEATYESGFVIDKFPISRPNLTFSTLTVSNMSPEDSSIYLCSVEVFRGIGNTIYFGEGSWLTVV.

The gene calls are TRBV18 and TRBJ1-1, with D maybe TRBD1 (6 bases). CDR3 length: 17 amino acids. The germline CDR1 and CDR2 sequences are KGHSH and LQKENI. V was clipped by 3 bases and J by 5 bases, with 22 bases between them. The CDR3 bases are TGTGCCAGCTCACCCCGATTTGGGGGGGCAGTTGGTACTGAAGCTTTCTTT. Translating gives CASSPRFGGAVGTEAFF.

V usage is TRBV30 and J usage is TRBJ2-1; D might be TRBD2 (5 bases). Between the trimmed V and J ends, which lost 0 bases and 10 bases, there was a span of 10 bases. Germline lookup yields CDR1 GTSNPN and CDR2 SVGIG (reference sequence). The CDR3 is made up of 12 amino acids. CDR3: CAWSVLGVEQFF. The CDR3, as DNA: TGTGCCTGGAGTGTACTAGGAGTCGAGCAGTTCTTC.

The V call is TRBV21-1, the J call TRBJ1-2. TRBV21-1 is deemed a pseudogene. This CDR3 has 16 residues. The DNA for the CDR3 is TGTGCCAGCAGCAGGGAAGCGGGCGGCTCTAACTATGGCTACACCTTC. This translates into CASSREAGGSNYGYTF.

V gene TRBV9 combines with J gene TRBJ1-6, with TRBD1 identical over 7 bases. V lost 4 bases, J lost 6 bases, and 7 bases stayed unmatched. This CDR3 region has 15 residues. CDR1 and CDR2 (germline): SGDLS, YYNGEE. This CDR3 is CASSPQGQTNSPLHF. CDR3 DNA sequence: TGTGCCAGCAGCCCACAGGGACAGACTAATTCACCCCTCCACTTT.

The rearrangement uses TRBV7-9 and TRBJ2-7; 7 bases map to TRBD2. The CDR3 length is 14 residues. Germline CDR1 is SEHNR and CDR2 is FQNEAQ (reference sequence). With V trimmed by 1 base and J by 9 bases, 9 bases remained unmatched. The CDR3 coding sequence is TGTGCCAGCAGCTTAGGACTCTCGGGGGGTGCGCAGTACTTC. This translates into CASSLGLSGGAQYF.

V is TRBV14 and J is TRBJ1-3; D remains ambiguous. Trimming cost V 0 bases and J 5 bases, with 11 bases left between them. This CDR3 is 15 amino acids long. Germline assignment: CDR1 SGHDN and CDR2 FVKESK. The CDR3 DNA follows: TGTGCCAGCAGCCAAGACACAGCACCAAGAAACACCATATATTTT. Residues: CASSQDTAPRNTIYF.

At least ten counts were recorded for this clone. The chain couples TRBV6-2 or TRBV6-3 to TRBJ2-3; 8 bases are a match to TRBD1. J was trimmed by 3 bases and V by 4 bases; bases with no gene match: 3. This CDR3 contains 14 residues. CDR1 is MNHEY, CDR2 SVGEGT, per germline. DNA of the CDR3: TGTGCCAGCAGTTTTGGGGACAGGACAGATACGCAGTATTTT. This translates into CASSFGDRTDTQYF.

The V call is TRBV7-3, the J call TRBJ2-1; 13 bases agree with TRBD2. Germline CDR1 and CDR2: SGHTA and FQGTGA. After removal of 5 bases from V and 6 bases from J, the junction contained 7 bases not matched to a gene. This CDR3 is 16 amino acids long. The CDR3 loop reads CASSPAGTSGVNEQFF. The CDR3 DNA reads as TGTGCCAGCAGCCCCGCCGGGACTAGCGGGGTCAATGAGCAGTTCTTC.

The gene calls are TRBV4-3 and TRBJ2-7, with no clear D. Germline CDR1 LGHNA, CDR2 YSLEER. Between the trimmed V and J ends, which lost 1 base and 5 bases, there was a span of 15 bases. The CDR3 sequence is 15 residues long. Here the CDR3 DNA reads TGCGCCAGCAGCCAAGGTGCAGGAACTTCCCACGAGCAGTACTTC. Translating gives CASSQGAGTSHEQYF.

The chain combines TRBV24-1 with TRBJ1-5; TRBD1 aligns across 7 bases. CDR1 KGHDR and CDR2 SFDVKD come from the germline V gene. The ends lost 3 bases at V and 1 base at J; junction bases unmatched: 5. CDR3 length: 16 residues. CDR3: CATSDAGTASNQPQHF. CDR3 in DNA: TGTGCCACCAGTGATGCCGGGACAGCAAGCAATCAGCCCCAGCATTTT.

This rearrangement joins TRBV25-1 to TRBJ2-2, with D maybe TRBD1 (6 bases). Deletions cut 2 bases from V and 5 bases from J, with 18 bases between. Per germline, CDR1 MGHDK and CDR2 SYGVNS. The CDR3 has 17 residues. The CDR3 nucleotides are TGTGCCAGCAGTGAAGGCTCTGGGGGCAGATTTACCGGGGAGCTGTTTTTT. This encodes CASSEGSGGRFTGELFF.

The V gene is TRBV7-3, the J gene TRBJ1-1; no clear D gene. Germline values: CDR1 SGHTA, CDR2 FQGTGA. Trimming cost V 5 bases and J 0 bases, with 7 bases left between them. This CDR3 region has 13 residues. CDR3 sequence reads: CASSGEMNTEAFF. For the CDR3, the DNA is TGTGCCAGCAGCGGGGAGATGAACACTGAAGCTTTCTTT. Complete variable domain (other parts from reference TRBV7-3 and TRBJ1-1): GAGVSQTPSNKVTEKGKYVELRCDPISGHTALYWYRQSLGQGPEFLIYFQGTGAADDSGLPNDRFFAVRPEGSVSTLKIQRTERGDSAVYLCASSGEMNTEAFFGQGTRLTVV.

This clone occurred once. The chain is built from TRBV5-8 and TRBJ2-1; maybe TRBD2 (7 bases). V lost 0 bases to trimming and J lost 4 bases, with 17 bases between them. CDR1 is SGHTS, CDR2 YDEGEE, per germline. This CDR3 region has 17 residues. CDR3 in DNA: TGTGCCAGCAGCTTGGGGGGGGGCCAGGGTTGGTACAATGAGCAGTTCTTC. Its translation is CASSLGGGQGWYNEQFF.

This chain connects TRBV28 to TRBJ1-2; TRBD1 matches 10 bases. V was clipped by 3 bases and J by 4 bases; unmatched bases: 2. The CDR3 runs to 14 residues. Looked up from germline, CDR1 is MDHEN and CDR2 is SYDVKM. Here the CDR3 reads CASSLDRGFYGYTF. The CDR3 DNA sequence: TGTGCCAGCAGTTTGGACAGGGGGTTCTATGGCTACACCTTC.